This is a list of T cell receptor beta chains from one sample in a study of glioma-infiltrating T cells after dendritic cell vaccination. The protocol was immunoSEQ multiplex PCR, while the TCRdb copy is restricted to in-frame clones and leaves out a portion. This sample has fewer than 110,000 clones, with roughly 79% found just once. Sequences were derived from blood, sampled before dendritic cell vaccination. These TCRs come from a human donor with glioblastoma. Each CDR3 is given with its conserved first and last residue. The D gene is left open where the match is weak. Clone size, where shown, is once, few, many, or a class for clones that have expanded.

D	size	V	J	DNA	CDR3
-	-	TRBV7-9	TRBJ2-7	TGTGCCAGCAGCCCTGACGGGGGAGGCTACGAGCAGTACTTC	CASSPDGGGYEQYF
-	few	TRBV7-9	TRBJ2-3	TGTGCCAGCAGCCCGAGGGGACTGCCCACGCAGTATTTT	CASSPRGLPTQYF
TRBD1	-	TRBV19	TRBJ1-2	TGTGCCAGTAGCCCCCCGGGACAGGGGCTCTATGGCTACACCTTC	CASSPPGQGLYGYTF
TRBD1	-	TRBV29-1	TRBJ1-3	TGCAGCGTTGAAGGCCGGTCGGGACAGGGCAACACCATATATTTT	CSVEGRSGQGNTIYF
-	few	TRBV13	TRBJ1-6	TGTGCCAGCAGTGAGCAACGGGGGGGTAACGATTCACCCCTCCACTTT	CASSEQRGGNDSPLHF
-	-	TRBV2	TRBJ1-4	TGTGCCAGCAGCTCGGACAGAGATAATGAAAAACTGTTTTTT	CASSSDRDNEKLFF
TRBD1	-	TRBV27	TRBJ1-1	TGTGCCAGCAGTTTCCAGGGGGGTGCTGAAGCTTTCTTT	CASSFQGGAEAFF
TRBD1	-	TRBV15	TRBJ2-7	TGTGCCACCAGCAGAGGGACAGGAACTCACGAGCAGTACTTC	CATSRGTGTHEQYF
TRBD1	once	TRBV4-1	TRBJ2-5	TGCGCCAGCAGCCACGCCGGGACAGGGCGCGAGACCCAGTACTTC	CASSHAGTGRETQYF
TRBD1	few	TRBV6-1	TRBJ1-4	TGTGCCAGCAGTACAGGGGGAGGAGAAAAACTGTTTTTT	CASSTGGGEKLFF
-	-	TRBV5-4	TRBJ1-2	TGTGCCAGCAGACAAAGGGGTGCTAACTATGGCTACACCTTC	CASRQRGANYGYTF
TRBD1	-	TRBV7-6	TRBJ2-2	TGTGCCAGCAGCCAATCTACGAGGACAGGGGGCTACACCGGGGAGCTGTTTTTT	CASSQSTRTGGYTGELFF
TRBD1	-	TRBV10-3	TRBJ2-1	TGTGCCATCAGATCATATCAGGGGGCCAGAGACAATGAGCAGTTCTTC	CAIRSYQGARDNEQFF
TRBD2	-	TRBV11-2	TRBJ2-7	TGTGCCAGCAGTTCCTTAGCGGGGTGGTACGAGCAGTACTTC	CASSSLAGWYEQYF
TRBD1	few	TRBV6-1	TRBJ2-7	TGTGCCAGCGAAGGGGACAGCTCCTACGAGCAGTACTTC	CASEGDSSYEQYF
-	-	TRBV21-1	TRBJ1-2	TGTGCCAGCGAGGGGGACAGCGATTCCTATGGCTACACCTTC	CASEGDSDSYGYTF
-	-	TRBV9	TRBJ2-3	TGTGCCAGCAGCGTAGGGCAGAACACAGATACGCAGTATTTT	CASSVGQNTDTQYF
-	-	TRBV30	TRBJ1-1	TGTGCCTGGAAGCGGTCCTCTGAAGCTTTCTTT	CAWKRSSEAFF
-	-	TRBV19	TRBJ2-1	TGTGCCAGTACAACCGGAGGGAGGGAGCAGTTCTTC	CASTTGGREQFF
TRBD2	-	TRBV5-5	TRBJ2-2	TGTGCCAGCAGCTTGGGGCGGGGGGGCCTTACCGGGGAGCTGTTTTTT	CASSLGRGGLTGELFF
TRBD2	-	TRBV11-3	TRBJ2-3	TGTGCCAGCAGCCCAGATACGGGGGGGGCGTCCACAGATACGCAGTATTTT	CASSPDTGGASTDTQYF
-	-	TRBV19	TRBJ1-4	TGTGCCAGTAGTATCGATCAGGACTCTGCAACTAATGAAAAACTGTTTTTT	CASSIDQDSATNEKLFF
-	-	TRBV5-4	TRBJ2-2	TGTGCCAGCAGCTTGGGGCGGGGCGACACCGGGGAGCTGTTTTTT	CASSLGRGDTGELFF
TRBD1	once	TRBV30	TRBJ1-2	TGTGCCTGGAGTACCTATGACAGGGGGCTTGGCTATGGCTACACCTTC	CAWSTYDRGLGYGYTF
-	once	TRBV1	TRBJ2-7	TGCACCAGCAGCCAATCCATCAAGCGGGGGCCCAATTACGAGCAGTACTTC	CTSSQSIKRGPNYEQYF
TRBD1	few	TRBV2	TRBJ1-5	TGTGCCAGCAGTGACGAGGGACAGGGCGTCCCTCAGCCCCAGCATTTT	CASSDEGQGVPQPQHF
-	-	TRBV6-1	TRBJ2-3	TGTGCCAGCCTCCCGGGAGCAGATACGCAGTATTTT	CASLPGADTQYF
TRBD1	-	TRBV19	TRBJ1-2	TGTGCCAGTAGTTTCTGGGACAGGGACGAAGGCTACACCTTC	CASSFWDRDEGYTF
TRBD1	-	TRBV9	TRBJ2-1	TGTGCCAGCGGGGGACAGGGGCGCGGGGACAATGAGCAGTTCTTC	CASGGQGRGDNEQFF
TRBD1	-	TRBV12-5	TRBJ2-7	TGTGCTAGTGGTTTGGTCGCGACAGGGAGCTACGAGCAGTACTTC	CASGLVATGSYEQYF
-	-	TRBV5-6	TRBJ1-1	TGTGCCAGCGGGCTGGGTCGAGGGAGGGCCACTGAAGCTTTCTTT	CASGLGRGRATEAFF
TRBD2	-	TRBV11-3	TRBJ2-3	TGTGCCAGCAGCTGGGGGGGAACCACCTACGGCACAGATACGCAGTATTTT	CASSWGGTTYGTDTQYF